This TCR beta chain was documented in a study of OX40 agonist ivuxolimab in advanced cancers. Study details: People in dose escalation had one of these cancers: hepatocellular carcinoma, melanoma, renal cell or head and neck cancer.

Trimming took 2 bases from V and 2 from J, leaving 10 bases between them. Germline lookup yields CDR1 GTSNPN and CDR2 SVGIG (reference sequence). CDR3 length equals 13 residues. TCRdb keeps only in-frame clones here, not all; method: immunoSEQ multiplex PCR. The sample includes around 100,000 clones, 85% to 90% of them seen just once. The sample consisted of CD4+ or CD8+ T cells sorted from blood, taken in a trial of the OX40 agonist ivuxolimab. The receptor was derived from an adult with an advanced solid tumor such as melanoma, head and neck, liver or kidney cancer. The chain joins TRBV30 to TRBJ2-7, with D perhaps matching TRBD1 or TRBD2 (5 bases each). CDR3 nucleotides: TGTGCCTGGAGTAGGGGAGACCCCTACGAGCAGTACTTC. This codes for CAWSRGDPYEQYF.